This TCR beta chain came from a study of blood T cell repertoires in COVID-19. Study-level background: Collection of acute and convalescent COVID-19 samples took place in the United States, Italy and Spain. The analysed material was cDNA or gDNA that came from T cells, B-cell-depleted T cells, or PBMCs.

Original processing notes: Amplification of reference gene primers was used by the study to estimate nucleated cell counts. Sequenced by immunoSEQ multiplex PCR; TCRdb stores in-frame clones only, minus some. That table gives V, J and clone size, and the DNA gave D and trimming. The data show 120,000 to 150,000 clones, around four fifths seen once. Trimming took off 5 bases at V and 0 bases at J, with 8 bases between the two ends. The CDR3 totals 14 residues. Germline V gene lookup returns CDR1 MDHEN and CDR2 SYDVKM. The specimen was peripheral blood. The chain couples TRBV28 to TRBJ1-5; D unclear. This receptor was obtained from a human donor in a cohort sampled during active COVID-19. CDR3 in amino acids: CASSPTSSNQPQHF. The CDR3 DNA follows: TGTGCCAGCAGTCCCACCAGTAGCAATCAGCCCCAGCATTTT.